This T cell receptor beta chain was observed in a study of T cells in localized non-small cell lung cancer. Whole-study findings and limits: Adjacent lung tissue had a median approximately 61 of the top 100 clones found in the tumor. Owing to sequencing of a solitary tumor region, heterogeneity cannot be discounted. There was an association of higher blood T cell density with longer overall survival. Clonality peaked in uninvolved adjacent lung rather than tumor.

TCRdb's copy holds only in-frame clones and misses some; the assay was immunoSEQ multiplex PCR. Of 50,000 to 75,000 clones listed, roughly nine tenths are singletons. Germline CDR1 is SGHRS and CDR2 is YFSETQ. V dropped 0 bases and J dropped 6 bases, with 11 bases sitting between them. The CDR3 sequence is 14 residues long. Concerning this clone: Its antigen is currently unknown.

The clonotype was recovered from a man aged 35-75 years with stage I lung adenocarcinoma. The V call is TRBV5-1, the J call TRBJ2-3; D unclear. Sample: peripheral blood, taken before any cancer treatment. The CDR3 DNA reads TGCGCCAGCAGCTTGGCCAGTCGCGTGGATACGCAGTATTTT. As protein: CASSLASRVDTQYF.